These 9 T cell receptor beta chains originate from one sample sequenced in a study of cytomegalovirus exposure and HLA in healthy donors. A multiplex PCR was run with 60 Vbeta primers and 13 Jbeta primers. TCRdb keeps only in-frame clones here, not all; method: immunoSEQ multiplex PCR. The sample yields tens of thousands of clones, approximately 78% seen once. The sequencing sample was made of PBMCs. All receptors derive from a man aged 18 to 29 in good health and CMV-seronegative.

The chain has TRBV2 and TRBJ2-7; perhaps TRBD1 as D (5 bases). The CDR3 is 15 residues long. Per the germline V gene, CDR1 is SNHLY and CDR2 is FYNNEI. V lost 3 bases and J 1 base, leaving 13 bases between the germline ends. The CDR3, as DNA: TGTGCCAGCAGTGATGGTGGCAGGGCGTCCTACGAGCAGTACTTC. Protein sequence: CASSDGGRASYEQYF.

The rearrangement joins TRBV7-3 to TRBJ2-7, with D perhaps matching TRBD2 (5 bases). The germline CDR1 and CDR2 sequences are SGHTA and FQGTGA. The CDR3 has 13 amino acids. Deletions cut 4 bases from V and 3 bases from J, with 10 bases between. The CDR3 region has the DNA TGTGCCAGCAGCTCGGAGGCGGGCTACGAGCAGTACTTC. Translating gives CASSSEAGYEQYF.

The chain recombines TRBV18 with TRBJ2-2; TRBD2 matches 11 bases. With 2 bases clipped from V and 1 base from J, the junction kept 9 bases outside the gene matches. The CDR3 is made up of 19 amino acids. The V gene's germline CDR1 is KGHSH and CDR2 LQKENI. This CDR3 reads CASSPALLAGAQNTGELFF. Written as DNA, the CDR3 is TGTGCCAGCTCACCAGCACTACTAGCGGGGGCCCAGAACACCGGGGAGCTGTTTTTT.

The genes are TRBV6-1 and TRBJ1-2; a possible D gene is TRBD1 (6 bases). Germline V gives CDR1 MNHNS, CDR2 SASEGT. Trimming pared 0 bases from V and 3 bases from J, leaving 11 bases between. The CDR3 length is 15 residues. In DNA, the CDR3 is TGTGCCAGCAGTGAAGCCTTGACAGGTTACTATGGCTACACCTTC. Its protein is CASSEALTGYYGYTF.

This chain uses TRBV2 with TRBJ2-7; weak D call: TRBD1 (6 bases). In germline, CDR1 is SNHLY, CDR2 FYNNEI. V was pared by 2 bases and J by 3 bases, with 8 bases between. The CDR3 loop spans 13 amino acids. CDR3 protein: CASSERGGYEQYF. CDR3 nucleotides: TGTGCCAGCAGTGAAAGAGGGGGCTACGAGCAGTACTTC. The full variable domain, its missing parts supplied by reference TRBV2 and TRBJ2-7, is EPEVTQTPSHQVTQMGQEVILRCVPISNHLYFYWYRQILGQKVEFLVSFYNNEISEKSEIFDDQFSVERPDGSNFTLKIRSTKLEDSAMYFCASSERGGYEQYFGPGTRLTVT.

The genes are TRBV4-3 and TRBJ2-7; 8 positions agree with TRBD1. Per germline, CDR1 LGHNA and CDR2 YSLEER. The junction had 6 bases not matched to a gene; V was cut back by 0 bases and J by 5 bases. This CDR3 spans 15 amino acids. Here the CDR3 DNA reads TGCGCCAGCAGCCAAGAAGGGACAGGCTTTGACGAGCAGTACTTC. Translated, it gives CASSQEGTGFDEQYF.

The chain recombines TRBV5-1 with TRBJ2-5; a possible D gene is TRBD2 (7 bases). The germline V gene has CDR1 SGHRS and CDR2 YFSETQ. V shed 6 bases and J shed 5 bases, with 17 bases lying between them. The CDR3 contains 14 residues. CDR3 sequence (DNA): TGCGCCAGCACCCGAACGGGGGGCGGGGAGACCCAGTACTTC. It encodes CASTRTGGGETQYF.

The chain employs TRBV29-1 and TRBJ2-5, with D perhaps matching TRBD2 (5 bases). CDR1 is SQVTM and CDR2 is ANQGSEA in the germline V gene. With 7 bases removed from V and 4 bases from J, the gap between germline ends came to 7 bases. The CDR3 covers 10 residues. The DNA of the CDR3 is TGCAGCGCAGGACTAGAGACCCAGTACTTC. Translating it yields CSAGLETQYF.

The chain combines TRBV27 with TRBJ1-1; D not certain. Germline CDR1 and CDR2: MNHEY and SMNVEV (reference sequence). V was cut by 2 bases and J by 0 bases, with 10 bases left in between. The CDR3 extends over 15 amino acids. CDR3: CASSLEGGMNTEAFF. The CDR3 DNA sequence: TGTGCCAGCAGTTTAGAGGGAGGGATGAACACTGAAGCTTTCTTT.